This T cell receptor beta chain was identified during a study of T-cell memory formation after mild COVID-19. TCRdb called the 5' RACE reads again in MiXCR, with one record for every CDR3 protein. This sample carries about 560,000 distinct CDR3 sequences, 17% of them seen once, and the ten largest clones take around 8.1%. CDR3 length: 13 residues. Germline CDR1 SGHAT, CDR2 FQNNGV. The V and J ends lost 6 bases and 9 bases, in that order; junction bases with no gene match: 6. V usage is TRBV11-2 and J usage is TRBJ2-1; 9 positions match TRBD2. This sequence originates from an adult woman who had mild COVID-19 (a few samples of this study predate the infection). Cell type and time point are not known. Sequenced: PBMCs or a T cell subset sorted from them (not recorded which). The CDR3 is CASRSLAGSEQFF. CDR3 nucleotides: TGTGCCAGCAGGTCTCTAGCGGGGAGTGAGCAGTTCTTC.